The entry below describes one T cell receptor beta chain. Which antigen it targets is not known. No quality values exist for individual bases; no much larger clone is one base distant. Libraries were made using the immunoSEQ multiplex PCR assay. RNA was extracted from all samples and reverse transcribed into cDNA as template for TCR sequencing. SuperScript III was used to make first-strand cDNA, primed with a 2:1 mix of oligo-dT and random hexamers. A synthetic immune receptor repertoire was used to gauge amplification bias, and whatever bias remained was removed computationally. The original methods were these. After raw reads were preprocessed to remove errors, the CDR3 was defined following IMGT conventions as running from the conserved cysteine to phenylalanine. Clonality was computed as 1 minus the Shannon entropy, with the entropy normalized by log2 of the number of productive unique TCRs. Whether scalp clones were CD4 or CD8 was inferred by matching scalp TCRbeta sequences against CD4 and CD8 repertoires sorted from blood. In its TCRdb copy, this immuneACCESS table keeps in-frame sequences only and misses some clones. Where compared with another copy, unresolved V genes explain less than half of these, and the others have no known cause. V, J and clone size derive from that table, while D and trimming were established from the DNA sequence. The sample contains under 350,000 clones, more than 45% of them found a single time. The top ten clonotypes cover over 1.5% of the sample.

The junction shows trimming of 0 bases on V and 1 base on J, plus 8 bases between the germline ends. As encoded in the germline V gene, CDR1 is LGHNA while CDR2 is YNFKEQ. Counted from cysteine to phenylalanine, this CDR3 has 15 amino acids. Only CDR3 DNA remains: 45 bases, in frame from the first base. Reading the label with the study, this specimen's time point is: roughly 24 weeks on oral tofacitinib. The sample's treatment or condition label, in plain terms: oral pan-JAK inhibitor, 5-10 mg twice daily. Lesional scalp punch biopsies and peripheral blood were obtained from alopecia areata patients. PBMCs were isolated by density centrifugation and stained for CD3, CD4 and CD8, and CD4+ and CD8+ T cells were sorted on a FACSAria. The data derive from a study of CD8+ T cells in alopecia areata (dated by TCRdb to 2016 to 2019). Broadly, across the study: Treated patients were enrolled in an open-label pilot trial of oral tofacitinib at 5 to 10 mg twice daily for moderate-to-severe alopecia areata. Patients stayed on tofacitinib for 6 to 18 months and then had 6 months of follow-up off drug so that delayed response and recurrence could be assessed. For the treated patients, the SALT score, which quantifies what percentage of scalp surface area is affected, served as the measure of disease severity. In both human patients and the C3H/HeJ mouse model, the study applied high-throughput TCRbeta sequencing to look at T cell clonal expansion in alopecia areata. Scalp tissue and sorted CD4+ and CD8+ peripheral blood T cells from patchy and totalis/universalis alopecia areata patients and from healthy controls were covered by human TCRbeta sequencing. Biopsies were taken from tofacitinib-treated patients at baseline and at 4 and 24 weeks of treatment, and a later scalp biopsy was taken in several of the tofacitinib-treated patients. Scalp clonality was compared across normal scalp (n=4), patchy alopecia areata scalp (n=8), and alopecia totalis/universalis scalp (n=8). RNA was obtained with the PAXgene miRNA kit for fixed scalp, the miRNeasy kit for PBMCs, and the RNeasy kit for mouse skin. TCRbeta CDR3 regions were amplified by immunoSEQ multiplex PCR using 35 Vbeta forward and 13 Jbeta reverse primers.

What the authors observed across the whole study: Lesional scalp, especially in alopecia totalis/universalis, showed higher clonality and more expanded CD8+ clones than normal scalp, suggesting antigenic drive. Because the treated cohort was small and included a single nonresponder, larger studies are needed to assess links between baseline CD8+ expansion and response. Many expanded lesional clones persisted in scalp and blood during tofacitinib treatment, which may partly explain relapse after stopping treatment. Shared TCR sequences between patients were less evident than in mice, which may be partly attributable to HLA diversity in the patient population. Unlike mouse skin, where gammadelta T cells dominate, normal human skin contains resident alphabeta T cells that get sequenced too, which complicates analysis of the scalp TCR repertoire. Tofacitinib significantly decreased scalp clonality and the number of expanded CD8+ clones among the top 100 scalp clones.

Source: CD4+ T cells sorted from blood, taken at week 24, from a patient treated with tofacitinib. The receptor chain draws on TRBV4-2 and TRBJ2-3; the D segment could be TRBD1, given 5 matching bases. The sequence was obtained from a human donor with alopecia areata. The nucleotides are TGTGCCAGCAGCCAAGATGGGGCAGGCACAGATACGCAGTATTTT. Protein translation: CASSQDGAGTDTQYF.